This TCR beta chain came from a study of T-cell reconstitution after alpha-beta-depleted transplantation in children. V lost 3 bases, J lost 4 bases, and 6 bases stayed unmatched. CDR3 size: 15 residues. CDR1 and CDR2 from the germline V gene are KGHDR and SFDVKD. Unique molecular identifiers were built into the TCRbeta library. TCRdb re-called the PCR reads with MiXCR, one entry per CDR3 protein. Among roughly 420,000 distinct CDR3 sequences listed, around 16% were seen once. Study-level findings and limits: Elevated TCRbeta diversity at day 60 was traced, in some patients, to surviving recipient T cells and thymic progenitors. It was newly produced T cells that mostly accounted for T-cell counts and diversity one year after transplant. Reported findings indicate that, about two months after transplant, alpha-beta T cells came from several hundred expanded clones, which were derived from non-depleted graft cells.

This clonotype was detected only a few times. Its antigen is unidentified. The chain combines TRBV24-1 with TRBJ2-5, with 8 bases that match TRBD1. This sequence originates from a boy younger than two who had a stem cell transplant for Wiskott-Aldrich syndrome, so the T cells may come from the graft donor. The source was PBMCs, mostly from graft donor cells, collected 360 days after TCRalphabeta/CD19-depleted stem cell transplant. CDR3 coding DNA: TGTGCCACCAGTGATCCGGACAGGGTTGGAGAGACCCAGTACTTC. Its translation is CATSDPDRVGETQYF.